These 16 T cell receptor beta chains were all obtained from the same sample, sequenced in a study of cytomegalovirus exposure and HLA in healthy donors. In the PCR, 60 Vbeta and 13 Jbeta primers were used. Produced via immunoSEQ multiplex PCR; TCRdb's table is partial and in-frame only. The table includes approximately 210,000 clones, around 81% detected once. The sample comprised PBMCs. These receptors originate from a man aged 18-30 years in good health and CMV-seronegative.

This rearrangement joins TRBV29-1 to TRBJ1-4; 8 bases match TRBD1. Looked up from germline, CDR1 is SQVTM and CDR2 is ANQGSEA. The CDR3 length is 13 residues. Trimming at V came to 3 bases and at J to 4 bases, leaving 1 base not matched to a gene. The chain's CDR3 is CSVETGVNEKLFF. The CDR3, as DNA: TGCAGCGTTGAGACAGGGGTTAATGAAAAACTGTTTTTT.

The chain uses TRBV7-8 and TRBJ2-7, with 8 bases matching TRBD1. The germline CDR1 and CDR2 sequences are SGHVS and FQNEAQ. The V and J ends lost 5 bases and 2 bases, in that order; junction bases with no gene match: 5. CDR3 size: 14 residues. CDR3 in amino acids: CASSHGQGTYEQYF. The CDR3 bases are TGTGCCAGCAGCCACGGACAGGGAACCTACGAGCAGTACTTC.

The chain uses TRBV6-1 and TRBJ2-7; perhaps TRBD1 as D (5 bases). The CDR3 extends over 14 amino acids. V was trimmed by 7 bases and J by 0 bases, leaving 13 bases between them. The germline V gene encodes CDR1 MNHNS and CDR2 SASEGT. The CDR3 spells CASKMRQSSYEQYF. The DNA for the CDR3 is TGTGCCAGCAAGATGAGACAGAGCTCCTACGAGCAGTACTTC.

The gene calls are TRBV10-3 and TRBJ2-7; D possibly corresponds to TRBD2 (6 bases). The CDR3 totals 15 residues. V was clipped by 3 bases and J by 5 bases, with 17 bases between them. Per the germline V gene, CDR1 is ENHRY and CDR2 is SYGVKD. CDR3 in amino acids: CAISESEGLRDEQYF. CDR3 coding DNA: TGTGCCATCAGTGAATCGGAGGGGCTGAGGGACGAGCAGTACTTC.

V usage is TRBV5-1 and J usage is TRBJ2-1; TRBD2 matches 10 bases. Germline CDR1 and CDR2: SGHRS and YFSETQ. With V trimmed by 4 bases and J by 5 bases, 9 bases remained unmatched. This CDR3 has 16 residues. The CDR3 DNA sequence: TGCGCCAGCAGCCGTCAGGGGACTAGCGCTAACAATGAGCAGTTCTTC. Protein product: CASSRQGTSANNEQFF.

In its sample, this clone was seen once. The chain has TRBV7-2 and TRBJ1-2; 11 bases are a match to TRBD1. The CDR3 runs 13 residues. Trimming cost V 5 bases and J 8 bases; bases outside gene matches: 4. Germline V lookup: CDR1 SGHTA, CDR2 FQGNSA. The CDR3, as DNA: TGTGCCAGCAGCCCAGGACAGGGGGCGGGCTACACCTTC. This encodes CASSPGQGAGYTF. Based on the CDR3 plus reference TRBV7-2 and TRBJ1-2, the full variable domain is GAGVSQSPSNKVTEKGKDVELRCDPISGHTALYWYRQSLGQGLEFLIYFQGNSAPDKSGLPSDRFSAERTGGSVSTLTIQRTQQEDSAVYLCASSPGQGAGYTFGSGTRLTVV.

The V call is TRBV6-6, the J call TRBJ2-1; possibly TRBD2 for D (5 bases). Germline-derived CDR1 and CDR2 are MNHNY and SVGAGI (reference sequence). V lost 0 bases to trimming and J lost 7 bases, with 13 bases between them. The CDR3 extends over 15 amino acids. The CDR3 sequence is CASSYSVEVGNEQFF. The CDR3 DNA reads as TGTGCCAGCAGTTACTCTGTGGAGGTAGGGAATGAGCAGTTCTTC.

The chain employs TRBV7-2 and TRBJ1-5; D unclear. The germline V gene has CDR1 SGHTA and CDR2 FQGNSA. The CDR3 extends over 13 amino acids. Deletions cut 2 bases from V and 3 bases from J, with 5 bases between. The CDR3 reads CASSLSLNQPQHF. DNA of the CDR3: TGTGCCAGCAGCTTAAGCCTCAATCAGCCCCAGCATTTT.

The chain carries TRBV19 and TRBJ1-6, with D hard to call. CDR3 length: 13 residues. With 3 bases removed from V and 7 bases from J, the gap between germline ends came to 7 bases. From germline, CDR1 is LNHDA and CDR2 SQIVND (reference sequence). The CDR3 spells CASSISVNSPLHF. CDR3 in DNA: TGTGCCAGTAGTATCTCGGTGAATTCACCCCTCCACTTT.

J is TRBJ2-2 and V is TRBV7-8; 8 nucleotides line up with TRBD2. Germline V gene data show CDR1 as SGHVS and CDR2 as FQNEAQ. J was trimmed by 6 bases and V by 1 base; bases with no gene match: 7. The CDR3 covers 16 residues. For the CDR3, the DNA is TGTGCCAGCAGCTTAGGGTCGGGAGGGACCCCCGGGGAGCTGTTTTTT. It translates to CASSLGSGGTPGELFF.

The rearrangement uses TRBV7-8 and TRBJ2-7, with 8 bases identical to TRBD2. V was pared by 6 bases and J by 7 bases, with 14 bases of the junction left unmatched. Germline loops: CDR1 SGHVS, CDR2 FQNEAQ. CDR3 size: 15 residues. The DNA of the CDR3 is TGTGCCAGCAGACTCGGGGAACTAGCGGTTGGGGAGCAGTACTTC. It specifies CASRLGELAVGEQYF.

This clone has only a few counts. CDR3 protein: CASSLASSGRRQIQYF. The CDR3 nucleotides are TGTGCCAGCAGCTTAGCCTCTAGCGGGCGACGACAAATTCAGTACTTC. V is TRBV11-2 and J is TRBJ2-4; 8 bases map to TRBD2. The CDR3 contains 16 residues. Germline lookup yields CDR1 SGHAT and CDR2 FQNNGV. V dropped 1 base and J dropped 10; count of bases not matched to a gene: 12.

The rearrangement uses TRBV13 and TRBJ2-1; TRBD2 aligns across 15 bases. The CDR3 extends over 18 amino acids. Germline V CDR1 and CDR2: PRHDT, FYEKMQ (reference sequence). Trimming removed 5 bases from V and 2 bases from J; junction bases left unmatched: 7. The CDR3 coding sequence is TGTGCCAGCAGCCCGGGACTAGCGGGGGGAACCGCCTACAATGAGCAGTTCTTC. Its translation: CASSPGLAGGTAYNEQFF.

The gene calls are TRBV6-1 and TRBJ1-1; D possibly corresponds to TRBD1 (5 bases). Trimming cost V 9 bases and J 1 base, with 15 bases left between them. The germline V gene has CDR1 MNHNS and CDR2 SASEGT. The CDR3 covers 14 residues. The CDR3 region has the DNA TGTGCCAGTCTAACCGGGACTGCGAACACTGAAGCTTTCTTT. Protein product: CASLTGTANTEAFF.

The chain recombines TRBV28 with TRBJ2-2, with 9 bases lining up with TRBD1. Germline CDR1 is MDHEN and CDR2 is SYDVKM. J gave up 5 bases and V 10 bases, and 11 bases lay outside the gene matches. This CDR3 comprises 15 residues. The CDR3 DNA reads as TGTGCCACCGCTTGGGACAGGGTCTTGACCGGGGAGCTGTTTTTT. The encoded protein is CATAWDRVLTGELFF.

This clone was seen a few times. This chain connects TRBV13 to TRBJ2-5; D possibly corresponds to TRBD2 (5 bases). The CDR3 covers 15 residues. CDR1 and CDR2 from the germline V gene are PRHDT and FYEKMQ (reference sequence). Trimming took off 5 bases at V and 5 bases at J, with 18 bases between the two ends. The CDR3 region is CASSHKGRARETQYF. In DNA, the CDR3 is TGTGCCAGCAGCCATAAAGGGAGAGCCCGGGAGACCCAGTACTTC.